This is a list of T cell receptor beta chains from one sample in a study of T cells in Graves' hyperthyroidism and ophthalmopathy. In TCRdb, the multiplex PCR reads were re-called with MiXCR into one record per CDR3 protein. The sample records approximately 410,000 distinct CDR3 sequences, approximately 14% being singletons. Material for sequencing was blood. The receptors were sampled from a young man with Graves' ophthalmopathy. Each CDR3 is given without its conserved first and last residue. Expanded clones get a size class; other rows say once, few or many, or leave the size out.

clone_size: many; v_call: TRBV7-8; cdr3_aa: ASTTPTRRSGYT
clone_size: few; v_call: TRBV24-1; cdr3_aa: ATKGIGEKLF
clone_size: -; v_call: TRBV5-4; cdr3_aa: ASSTGTGRSYEQY
clone_size: many; v_call: TRBV2; cdr3_aa: ASITRDSSYEQY
clone_size: few; v_call: TRBV6-5; cdr3_aa: ASSYNRGDQPQH
clone_size: many; v_call: TRBV9; cdr3_aa: ASSVEDYTDTQY
clone_size: many; v_call: TRBV3-1; cdr3_aa: ASSQGTDSNQPQH
clone_size: many; v_call: TRBV18; cdr3_aa: ASSRTSGVSSYEQY
clone_size: many; v_call: TRBV7-6; cdr3_aa: ASSLAPTRQGQETQY
clone_size: few; v_call: TRBV7-9; cdr3_aa: ASSEGADEQY
clone_size: many; v_call: TRBV7-3; cdr3_aa: ASERDGKSVEQY
clone_size: many; v_call: TRBV12-3/TRBV12-4; cdr3_aa: ASSRTGGGNSPLH
clone_size: -; v_call: TRBV9; cdr3_aa: ASSVVTVTDTQY
clone_size: many; v_call: TRBV30; cdr3_aa: AWSSGSSYEQY
clone_size: -; v_call: TRBV20-1; cdr3_aa: SARAGGQQF
clone_size: many; v_call: TRBV2; cdr3_aa: ASSPTRNEQF
clone_size: many; v_call: TRBV6-1; cdr3_aa: ASSETSGGADTQY
clone_size: -; v_call: TRBV10-3; cdr3_aa: AIGGDRQETQY
clone_size: few; v_call: TRBV27; cdr3_aa: ASSLAGVAKNIQY
clone_size: many; v_call: TRBV20-1; cdr3_aa: SATLLRGTHEQF
clone_size: many; v_call: TRBV5-1; cdr3_aa: ASSPEEGSTEAF
clone_size: many; v_call: TRBV2; cdr3_aa: ASSADNQETQY
clone_size: few; v_call: TRBV6-1; cdr3_aa: ASSAEGGGSSGANVLT
clone_size: -; v_call: TRBV19; cdr3_aa: ASKGVPTGSYNEQF
clone_size: -; v_call: TRBV7-9; cdr3_aa: ASSFYGGSTEAF
clone_size: many; v_call: TRBV2; cdr3_aa: ASGQGYSGNTIY
clone_size: -; v_call: TRBV30; cdr3_aa: AWSVSLLVMPYNEQF
clone_size: few; v_call: TRBV5-1; cdr3_aa: ASSSIGSGQVNTGELF
clone_size: many; v_call: TRBV2; cdr3_aa: ASKPGRSFT
clone_size: few; v_call: TRBV4-1; cdr3_aa: ASSQPGLQETQY
clone_size: few; v_call: TRBV7-9; cdr3_aa: ASSSGTGGTNEKLF
clone_size: once; v_call: TRBV9; cdr3_aa: ASSHGTSGGGEQY
clone_size: few; v_call: TRBV24-1; cdr3_aa: ATSGGPGTRPTGELF
clone_size: once; v_call: TRBV19; cdr3_aa: ASILRQGAGESYEQY
clone_size: -; v_call: TRBV4-1; cdr3_aa: ASSQVAQPLGGGYT
clone_size: -; v_call: TRBV7-9; cdr3_aa: ASSLWTSGGPDTQY
clone_size: -; v_call: TRBV10-1; cdr3_aa: ASSDGTGVHYEQY
clone_size: many; v_call: TRBV6-5; cdr3_aa: ASSYSFGDYEQY
clone_size: many; v_call: TRBV5-1; cdr3_aa: ASSLTLNNEQF
clone_size: many; v_call: TRBV20-1; cdr3_aa: SASDRVRSNGYT
clone_size: many; v_call: TRBV3-1; cdr3_aa: ASSQVPLPEETQY
clone_size: -; v_call: TRBV19; cdr3_aa: ASSKRQGTNTGELF
clone_size: many; v_call: TRBV3-1; cdr3_aa: ASSLPQGTQY
clone_size: few; v_call: TRBV20-1; cdr3_aa: SARDPWQPNEKLF
clone_size: few; v_call: TRBV19; cdr3_aa: ASSIGPPGTEAF
clone_size: many; v_call: TRBV29-1; cdr3_aa: SVEIGVEQY
clone_size: many; v_call: TRBV9; cdr3_aa: ASSGTGPQETQY
clone_size: -; v_call: TRBV5-1; cdr3_aa: ASSWGQGRETQY
clone_size: many; v_call: TRBV7-9; cdr3_aa: ASVKTEAF
clone_size: -; v_call: TRBV24-1; cdr3_aa: ATSDFNRGLDEQF
clone_size: many; v_call: TRBV6-1; cdr3_aa: ASIRQDSENTEAF
clone_size: many; v_call: TRBV10-1; cdr3_aa: ASSEQGHSYEQY
clone_size: many; v_call: TRBV6-6; cdr3_aa: ASSSSVSEAF
clone_size: few; v_call: TRBV4-1; cdr3_aa: ASSHESGYGYT
clone_size: few; v_call: TRBV19; cdr3_aa: ASSMYLYSNQPQH
clone_size: many; v_call: TRBV18; cdr3_aa: ASSPRGQLSSGTYEQY
clone_size: many; v_call: TRBV20-1; cdr3_aa: SASRANEQF